In its sample, the clone carrying this TCR beta chain was seen a few times. Its antigen remains unidentified. These data are taken from a study of persistence of HIV-infected CD4 T cells. Study observations and caveats: The rare CMV-responding cells with HIV-1 proviruses were not separately TCR-sequenced. CMV- and Gag-responding cells had lower TCRbeta richness than CD3/CD28-responding cells.

Germline V gene sequence: CDR1 MNHNY, CDR2 SVGAGI (reference sequence). The CDR3 runs 16 residues. V lost 1 base, J lost 5 bases, and 6 bases stayed unmatched. An overlapping HIV-1 Gag peptide pool stimulated these cells at about 0.9 ug/peptide/mL. Responding CD4+ T cells were sorted by upregulation of both CD40 ligand and CD69. These HIV-1-infected adults initiated suppressive ART in chronic infection. Plasma HIV-1 RNA stayed below 50 copies/mL for at least 4 years. The libraries were made with immunoSEQ version 4 in survey mode. The assay was immunoSEQ multiplex PCR, and TCRdb's table has in-frame clones only and misses some. The sample has some 30,000 clones; roughly 70% are singletons.

The source was CD4+ T cells sorted from PBMCs after roughly 18-hour stimulation, collected from a patient who received antiretroviral therapy. This TCR was sampled from an adult man with HIV who was CMV-seropositive. This sequence joins TRBV6-6 and TRBJ1-3; 9 bases match TRBD1. CDR3 sequence (DNA): TGTGCCAGCAGTTACTGGGACAGGGAAGATAGAAACACCATATATTTT. Encoded protein: CASSYWDREDRNTIYF.